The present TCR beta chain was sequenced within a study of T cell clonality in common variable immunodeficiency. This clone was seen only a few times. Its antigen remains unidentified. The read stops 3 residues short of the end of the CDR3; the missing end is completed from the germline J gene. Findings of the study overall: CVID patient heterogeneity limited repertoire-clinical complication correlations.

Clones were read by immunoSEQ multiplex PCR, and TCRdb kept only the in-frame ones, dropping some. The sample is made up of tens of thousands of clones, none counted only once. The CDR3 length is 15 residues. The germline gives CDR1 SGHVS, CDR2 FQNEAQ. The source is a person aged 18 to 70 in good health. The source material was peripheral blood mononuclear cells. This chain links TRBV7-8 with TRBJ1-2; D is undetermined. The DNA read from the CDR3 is TGTGCCAGCAGGAGCATAGCGGGAGAGACCTACGAC. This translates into CASRSIAGETYD. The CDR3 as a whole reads CASRSIAGETYDYTF. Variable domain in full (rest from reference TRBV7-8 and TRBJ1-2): GAGVSQSPRYKVAKRGQDVALRCDPISGHVSLFWYQQALGQGPEFLTYFQNEAQLDKSGLPSDRFFAERPEGSVSTLKIQRTQQEDSAVYLCASRSIAGETYDYTFGSGTRLTVV.